A selection of T cell receptor beta chains follows, all from one sample in a study of breast tumors, draining lymph nodes, adjacent tissues. A single record per CDR3 protein comes from TCRdb applying MiXCR to the multiplex PCR reads. The profile covers about 94,000 distinct CDR3 sequences, with over 25% appearing a single time and 8.1% taken by the ten largest. The sample taken for sequencing was axillary lymph node tissue. The receptors here all came from a female donor with breast cancer. Some clones in this sample may be carry-over from other donors' samples. Each CDR3 is given with its conserved first and last residue. The D gene is left open where the match is weak. Rows may omit the clone size; those that give it use once, few, many or a size class.

clone_size | cdr3_length | j_call | v_call | d_call | cdr3_nt | cdr3_aa
many | 13 | TRBJ1-2 | TRBV4-3 | NA | TGCGCCAGCAGGGATTCCGGGACCTATGGCTACACCTTC | CASRDSGTYGYTF
many | 17 | TRBJ1-5 | TRBV20-1 | NA | TGCAGTGCTAGAGATTTCTCGTACCTAGGAGGGGATCAGCCCCAGCATTTT | CSARDFSYLGGDQPQHF
NA | 15 | TRBJ2-5 | TRBV7-2 | TRBD1 | TGTGCCAGCAGCCAATACGACAGGGACCGAGAGACCCAGTACTTC | CASSQYDRDRETQYF
NA | 18 | TRBJ1-3 | TRBV6-2/TRBV6-3 | NA | TGTGCCAGCAGTCAAGTGCACGAGGCGGACGAGACAGGAAACACCATATATTTT | CASSQVHEADETGNTIYF
NA | 17 | TRBJ2-1 | TRBV9 | NA | TGTGCCAGCAGCGTAGGACCGGAGGGACCCGCCTACAATGAGCAGTTCTTC | CASSVGPEGPAYNEQFF
many | 14 | TRBJ1-4 | TRBV5-6 | NA | TGTGCCAGCAGCTTGTGGGGTAGCGAGGAAGAACTGTTTTTT | CASSLWGSEEELFF
many | 14 | TRBJ2-2 | TRBV2 | NA | TGTGCCAGCAGTCGGGACGGAGGCACCGGGGAGCTGTTTTTT | CASSRDGGTGELFF
many | 15 | TRBJ2-7 | TRBV7-2 | TRBD2 | TGTGCCAGCAGCTTGGGACTAGCGCAAATGGGCGAGCAGTACTTC | CASSLGLAQMGEQYF
many | 13 | TRBJ2-7 | TRBV7-2 | NA | TGTGCCAGCACCTCAGACTATGGCGGCGAGCAGTACTTC | CASTSDYGGEQYF
many | 12 | TRBJ1-4 | TRBV28 | NA | TGTGCCAGCAGAGGGGTCAATGAAAAACTGTTTTTT | CASRGVNEKLFF